Sequencing of this T cell receptor beta chain was carried out in a study of type 1 and type 2 diabetes patients. Points from the study as a whole: Age and gender were not matched between study groups, possibly biasing interpretation.

Germline CDR1 reads MGHRA; CDR2 reads YSYEKL. V lost 0 bases, J lost 6 bases, and 12 bases lay in between. There are 15 residues in the CDR3. The PCR template was genomic DNA. The TCR beta CDR3 region was amplified using 30 forward and 13 reverse primers. TCRdb fed the multiplex PCR reads into MiXCR, producing one record per CDR3 protein. The sample holds 250,000 or so distinct CDR3 sequences, roughly 44% seen once. This clonotype was seen a handful of times. Its specificity is not known. This receptor was taken from a man aged 18 to 29 with type 2 diabetes. The specimen was peripheral blood mononuclear cells (PBMCs). The rearrangement links TRBV4-1 to TRBJ2-1; D is unclear. DNA for the CDR3: TGCGCCAGCAGCCAAGAGGCACGGAGAGCCAATGAGCAGTTCTTC. Amino acids: CASSQEARRANEQFF.